The 3 T cell receptor beta chains reported below all come from one sample, sequenced in a study of blood T cell repertoires in COVID-19. Sequenced by immunoSEQ multiplex PCR; TCRdb stores in-frame clones only, minus some. The data contain about 6,600 clones, 80% to 90% of them seen just once; the ten biggest clones take up approximately 4.2%. Sequenced: peripheral blood. These receptors were taken from a man at least 80 years old with active COVID-19.

The genes are TRBV28 and TRBJ1-6; a weak D match, TRBD1 (5 bases). CDR1 is MDHEN and CDR2 is SYDVKM in the germline V gene. The CDR3 is made up of 16 amino acids. Trimming removed 3 bases at V and 4 bases at J, with 13 bases between. The CDR3 region has the DNA TGTGCCAGCAGTTTCCAGTCAGGGCCATATAATTCACCCCTCCACTTT. Translated: CASSFQSGPYNSPLHF. Full variable domain (rest looked up from reference TRBV28 and TRBJ1-6): DVKVTQSSRYLVKRTGEKVFLECVQDMDHENMFWYRQDPGLGLRLIYFSYDVKMKEKGDIPEGYSVSREKKERFSLILESASTNQTSMYLCASSFQSGPYNSPLHFGNGTRLTVT.

The chain uses TRBV19 and TRBJ2-7; 8 bases match TRBD2. Trimming removed 4 bases from V and 1 base from J; junction bases left unmatched: 6. The CDR3 has 15 residues. Per the germline V gene, CDR1 is LNHDA and CDR2 is SQIVND (reference sequence). CDR3 coding DNA: TGTGCCAGTAGTACATACGGCGGGGGGTCCTACGAGCAGTACTTC. Translation: CASSTYGGGSYEQYF. The full variable domain, rest sourced from reference TRBV19 and TRBJ2-7, is DGGITQSPKYLFRKEGQNVTLSCEQNLNHDAMYWYRQDPGQGLRLIYYSQIVNDFQKGDIAEGYSVSREKKESFPLTVTSAQKNPTAFYLCASSTYGGGSYEQYFGPGTRLTVT.

The V and J genes are TRBV18 and TRBJ2-5; 7 bases match TRBD2. J lost 1 base, V lost 6 bases, and 2 bases had no gene match. The CDR3 has 13 amino acids. CDR1 is KGHSH and CDR2 is LQKENI in the germline V gene. The CDR3 here is CASSSGSQETQYF. The CDR3 DNA is TGTGCCAGCTCTAGCGGGTCCCAAGAGACCCAGTACTTC.